This TCR beta chain was captured by sequencing in a study of T cell changes during pregnancy in multiple sclerosis. The length of the CDR3 is 15 residues. J gave up 7 bases and V 1 base, and 7 bases lay outside the gene matches. Germline assignment: CDR1 SNHLY and CDR2 FYNNEI. Assay used: immunoSEQ multiplex PCR; TCRdb lists only in-frame clones, some missing. The repertoire holds 55,000 to 80,000 clones, with 90% as singletons. Material: peripheral blood, obtained after pregnancy. The TCR sequence derives from a female donor in good health, enrolled as a control in a pregnancy study. The chain recombines TRBV2 with TRBJ2-1; 7 nucleotides align to TRBD2. For the CDR3, the DNA is TGTGCCAGCAGTGAAGGGGTAGCGGGTGGGAATGAGCAGTTCTTC. Protein sequence: CASSEGVAGGNEQFF.